In its sample, the clone carrying this TCR beta chain was seen a few times. Here immunoSEQ multiplex PCR was the method, and the copy in TCRdb shows in-frame clones only, minus some. The sample yields some 70,000 clones, approximately 80% seen once. The data were taken from a study of blood T cell repertoires in COVID-19. On the study more broadly: Sources were T cells, B-cell-depleted T cells, or PBMCs; the material itself was cDNA or gDNA.

The sample comprised peripheral blood. This receptor was taken from a human donor in a cohort sampled during active COVID-19.

CDR3 amino acids: CASSGGGTGGENIQYF. Here the CDR3 DNA reads TGTGCCAGCAGTGGGGGCGGAACAGGGGGCGAGAACATTCAGTACTTC. This chain links TRBV5-6 with TRBJ2-4, with TRBD1 matching 9 bases. J gave up 7 bases and V 5 bases, and 13 bases lay outside the gene matches. Germline assignment: CDR1 SGHDT and CDR2 YYEEEE. This CDR3 comprises 16 residues. The full variable domain, its missing parts supplied by reference TRBV5-6 and TRBJ2-4, is DAGVTQSPTHLIKTRGQQVTLRCSPKSGHDTVSWYQQALGQGPQFIFQYYEEEERQRGNFPDRFSGHQFPNYSSELNVNALLLGDSALYLCASSGGGTGGENIQYFGAGTRLSVL.